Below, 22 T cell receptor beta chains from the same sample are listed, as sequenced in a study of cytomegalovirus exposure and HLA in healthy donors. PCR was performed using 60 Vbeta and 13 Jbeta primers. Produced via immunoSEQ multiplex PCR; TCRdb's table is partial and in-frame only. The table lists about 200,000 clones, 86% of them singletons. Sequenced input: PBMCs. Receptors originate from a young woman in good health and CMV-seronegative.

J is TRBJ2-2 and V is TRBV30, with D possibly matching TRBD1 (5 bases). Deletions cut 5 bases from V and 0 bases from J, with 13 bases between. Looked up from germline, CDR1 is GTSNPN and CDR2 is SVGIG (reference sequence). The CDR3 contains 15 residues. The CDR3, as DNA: TGTGCCTGGGGTATAGGACACTCGAACACCGGGGAGCTGTTTTTT. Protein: CAWGIGHSNTGELFF.

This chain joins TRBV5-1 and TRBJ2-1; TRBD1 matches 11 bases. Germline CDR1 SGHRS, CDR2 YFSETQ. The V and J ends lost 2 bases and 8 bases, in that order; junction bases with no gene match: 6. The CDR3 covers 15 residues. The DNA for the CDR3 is TGCGCCAGCAGCTTCGGGACAGGGGGTTGGGATGAGCAGTTCTTC. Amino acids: CASSFGTGGWDEQFF.

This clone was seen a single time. CDR3 amino acids: CASSFDRGRETQYF. DNA of the CDR3: TGCGCCAGCAGCTTCGACAGGGGCAGGGAGACCCAGTACTTC. The rearrangement links TRBV5-1 to TRBJ2-5; 8 nucleotides line up with TRBD1. CDR1 is SGHRS and CDR2 is YFSETQ in the germline V gene. V was pared by 2 bases and J by 5 bases, with 5 bases of the junction left unmatched. The CDR3 loop spans 14 amino acids.

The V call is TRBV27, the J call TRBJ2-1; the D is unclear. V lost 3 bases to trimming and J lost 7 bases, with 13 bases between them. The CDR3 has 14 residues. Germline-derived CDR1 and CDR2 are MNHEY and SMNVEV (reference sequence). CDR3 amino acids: CASSFSTTGNEQFF. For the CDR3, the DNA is TGTGCCAGCAGTTTCTCGACGACCGGGAATGAGCAGTTCTTC.

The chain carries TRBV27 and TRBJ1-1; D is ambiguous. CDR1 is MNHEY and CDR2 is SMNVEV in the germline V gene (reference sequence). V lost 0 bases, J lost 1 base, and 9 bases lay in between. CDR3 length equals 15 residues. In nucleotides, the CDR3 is TGTGCCAGCAGTTTATCCGTTTTCGGGAACACTGAAGCTTTCTTT. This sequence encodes CASSLSVFGNTEAFF.

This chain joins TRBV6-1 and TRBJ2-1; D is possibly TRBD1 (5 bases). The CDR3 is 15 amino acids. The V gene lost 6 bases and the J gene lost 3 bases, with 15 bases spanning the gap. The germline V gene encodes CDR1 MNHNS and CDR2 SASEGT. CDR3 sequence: CASRAPGLIYNEQFF. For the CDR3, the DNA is TGTGCCAGCAGGGCCCCAGGGTTGATCTACAATGAGCAGTTCTTC.

CDR3 sequence: CASRTGTGGDYGYTF. The CDR3 DNA reads as TGTGCCAGCAGAACAGGGACAGGGGGCGACTATGGCTACACCTTC. The J gene is TRBJ1-2, the V gene TRBV6-6; 12 bases match TRBD1. CDR3 length: 15 residues. Germline lookup yields CDR1 MNHNY and CDR2 SVGAGI (reference sequence). J gave up 3 bases and V 6 bases, and 5 bases lay outside the gene matches.

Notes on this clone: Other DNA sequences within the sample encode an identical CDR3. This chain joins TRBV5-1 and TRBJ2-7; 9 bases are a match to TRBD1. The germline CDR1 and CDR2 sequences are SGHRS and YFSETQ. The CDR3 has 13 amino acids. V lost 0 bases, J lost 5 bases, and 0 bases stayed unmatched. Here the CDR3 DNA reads TGCGCCAGCAGCTTGGGACAGGGGGACGAGCAGTACTTC. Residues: CASSLGQGDEQYF.

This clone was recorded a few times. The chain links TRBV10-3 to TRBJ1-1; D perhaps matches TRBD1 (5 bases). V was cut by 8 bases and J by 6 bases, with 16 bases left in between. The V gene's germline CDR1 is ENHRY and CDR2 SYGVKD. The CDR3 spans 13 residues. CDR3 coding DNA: TGTGCCATCGCTTTAGGGCCGGGGGCTGAAGCTTTCTTT. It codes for CAIALGPGAEAFF.

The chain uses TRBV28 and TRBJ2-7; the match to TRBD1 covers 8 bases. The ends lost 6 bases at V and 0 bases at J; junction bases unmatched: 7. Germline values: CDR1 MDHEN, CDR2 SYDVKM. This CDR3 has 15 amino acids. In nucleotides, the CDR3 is TGTGCCAGCAGAACCCCCGGACAGGGCTCCTACGAGCAGTACTTC. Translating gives CASRTPGQGSYEQYF.

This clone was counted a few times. Written as DNA, the CDR3 is TGTGCCAGCAGTGGACACGAGAACACTGAAGCTTTCTTT. The encoded protein is CASSGHENTEAFF. This chain links TRBV2 with TRBJ1-1; D not certain. CDR1 is SNHLY and CDR2 is FYNNEI in the germline V gene. The ends were cut back, 4 bases at V and 1 base at J, with 7 bases in the middle. CDR3 length: 13 amino acids.

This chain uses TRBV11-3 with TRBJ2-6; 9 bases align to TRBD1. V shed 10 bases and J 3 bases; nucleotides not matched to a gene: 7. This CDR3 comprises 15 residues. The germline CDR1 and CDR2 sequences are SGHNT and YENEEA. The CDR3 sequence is CANGDRAFGANVLTF. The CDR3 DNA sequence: TGTGCCAATGGGGACAGGGCTTTTGGGGCCAACGTCCTGACTTTC. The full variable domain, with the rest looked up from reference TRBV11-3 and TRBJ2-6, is EAGVVQSPRYKIIEKKQPVAFWCNPISGHNTLYWYLQNLGQGPELLIRYENEEAVDDSQLPKDRFSAERLKGVDSTLKIQPAELGDSAVYLCANGDRAFGANVLTFGAGSRLTVL.

DNA for the CDR3: TGCAGCGTTGTTTCGTCGGGAAACACCATATATTTT. This translates into CSVVSSGNTIYF. V usage is TRBV29-1 and J usage is TRBJ1-3; D is ambiguous. From germline, CDR1 is SQVTM and CDR2 ANQGSEA. The CDR3 has 12 residues. The germline V and J ends were trimmed by 4 bases and 4 bases, with 8 bases remaining between them.

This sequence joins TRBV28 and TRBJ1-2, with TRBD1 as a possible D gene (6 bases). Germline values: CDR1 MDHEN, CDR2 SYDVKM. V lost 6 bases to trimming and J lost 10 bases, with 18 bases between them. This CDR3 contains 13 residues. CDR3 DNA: TGTGCCAGCAGCTTTTTACAGGACAGTTCCTACACCTTC. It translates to CASSFLQDSSYTF.

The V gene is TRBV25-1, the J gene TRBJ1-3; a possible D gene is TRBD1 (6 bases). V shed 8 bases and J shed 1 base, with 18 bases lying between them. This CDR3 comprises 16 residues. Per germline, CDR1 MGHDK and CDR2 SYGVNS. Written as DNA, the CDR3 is TGTGCCAGCGTAGGGGCAGGGGCTTTTTCTGGAAACACCATATATTTT. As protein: CASVGAGAFSGNTIYF.

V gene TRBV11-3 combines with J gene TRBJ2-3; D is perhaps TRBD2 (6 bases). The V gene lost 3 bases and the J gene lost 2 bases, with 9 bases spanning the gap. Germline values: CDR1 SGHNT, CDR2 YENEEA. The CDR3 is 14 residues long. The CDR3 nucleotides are TGTGCCAGCAGCTTCCGGGACTTCACAGATACGCAGTATTTT. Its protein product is CASSFRDFTDTQYF.

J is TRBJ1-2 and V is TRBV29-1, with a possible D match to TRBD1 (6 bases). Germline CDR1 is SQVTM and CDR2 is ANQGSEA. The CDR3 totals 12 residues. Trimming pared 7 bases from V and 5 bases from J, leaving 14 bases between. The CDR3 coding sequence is TGCAGCGCGAAAAGGACAGCGTATGGCTACACCTTC. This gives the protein CSAKRTAYGYTF. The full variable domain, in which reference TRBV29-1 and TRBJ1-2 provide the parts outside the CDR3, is SAVISQKPSRDICQRGTSLTIQCQVDSQVTMMFWYRQQPGQSLTLIATANQGSEATYESGFVIDKFPISRPNLTFSTLTVSNMSPEDSSIYLCSAKRTAYGYTFGSGTRLTVV.

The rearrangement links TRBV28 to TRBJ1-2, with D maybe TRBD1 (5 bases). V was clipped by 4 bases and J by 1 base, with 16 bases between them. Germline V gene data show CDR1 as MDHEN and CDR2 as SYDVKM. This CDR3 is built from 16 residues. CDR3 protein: CASSSPGRGLNYGYTF. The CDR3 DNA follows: TGTGCCAGCAGTTCTCCGGGGCGGGGACTTAACTATGGCTACACCTTC.

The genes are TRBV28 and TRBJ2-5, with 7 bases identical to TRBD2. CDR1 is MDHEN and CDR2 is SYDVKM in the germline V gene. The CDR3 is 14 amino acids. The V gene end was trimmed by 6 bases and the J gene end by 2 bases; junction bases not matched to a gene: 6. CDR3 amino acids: CASRPGLPQETQYF. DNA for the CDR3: TGTGCCAGCAGGCCGGGACTACCACAAGAGACCCAGTACTTC. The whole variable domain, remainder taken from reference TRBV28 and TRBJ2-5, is DVKVTQSSRYLVKRTGEKVFLECVQDMDHENMFWYRQDPGLGLRLIYFSYDVKMKEKGDIPEGYSVSREKKERFSLILESASTNQTSMYLCASRPGLPQETQYFGPGTRLLVL.

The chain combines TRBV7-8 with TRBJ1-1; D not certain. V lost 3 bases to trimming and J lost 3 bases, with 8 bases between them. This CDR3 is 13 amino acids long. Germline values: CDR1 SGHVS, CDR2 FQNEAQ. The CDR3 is CASSFERDTEAFF. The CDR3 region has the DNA TGTGCCAGCAGCTTCGAAAGAGACACTGAAGCTTTCTTT.

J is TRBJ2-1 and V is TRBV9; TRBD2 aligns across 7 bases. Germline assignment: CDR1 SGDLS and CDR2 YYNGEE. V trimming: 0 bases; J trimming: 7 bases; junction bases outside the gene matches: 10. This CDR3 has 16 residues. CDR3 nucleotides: TGTGCCAGCAGCGTAGCCGAAATGACTAGCAGGAATGAGCAGTTCTTC. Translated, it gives CASSVAEMTSRNEQFF.

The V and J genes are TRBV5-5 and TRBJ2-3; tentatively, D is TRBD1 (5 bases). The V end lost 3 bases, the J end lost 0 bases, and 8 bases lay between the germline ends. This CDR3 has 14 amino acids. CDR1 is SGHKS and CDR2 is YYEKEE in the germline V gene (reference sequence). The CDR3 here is CASSSGHSTDTQYF. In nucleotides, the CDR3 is TGTGCCAGCAGCTCAGGACACAGCACAGATACGCAGTATTTT.